This T cell receptor (beta chain) was sequenced for a study of blood T cell repertoires in COVID-19. Libraries were prepared by immunoSEQ multiplex PCR; TCRdb keeps only in-frame clonotypes and omits some of them. This repertoire shows about 140,000 clones, more than 75% found once; its top ten account for about 4.3%. Deletions cut 6 bases from V and 8 bases from J, with 11 bases between. Germline loops: CDR1 MGHRA, CDR2 YSYEKL. The CDR3 is 12 amino acids. The sequencing input was peripheral blood. The J gene is TRBJ2-1, the V gene TRBV4-1; D not resolved. The TCR comes from a woman aged 40 to 55 with acute or convalescent COVID-19. The CDR3: CASRGSSDEQFF. The CDR3 DNA sequence: TGCGCCAGCAGGGGCAGTTCGGATGAGCAGTTCTTC.